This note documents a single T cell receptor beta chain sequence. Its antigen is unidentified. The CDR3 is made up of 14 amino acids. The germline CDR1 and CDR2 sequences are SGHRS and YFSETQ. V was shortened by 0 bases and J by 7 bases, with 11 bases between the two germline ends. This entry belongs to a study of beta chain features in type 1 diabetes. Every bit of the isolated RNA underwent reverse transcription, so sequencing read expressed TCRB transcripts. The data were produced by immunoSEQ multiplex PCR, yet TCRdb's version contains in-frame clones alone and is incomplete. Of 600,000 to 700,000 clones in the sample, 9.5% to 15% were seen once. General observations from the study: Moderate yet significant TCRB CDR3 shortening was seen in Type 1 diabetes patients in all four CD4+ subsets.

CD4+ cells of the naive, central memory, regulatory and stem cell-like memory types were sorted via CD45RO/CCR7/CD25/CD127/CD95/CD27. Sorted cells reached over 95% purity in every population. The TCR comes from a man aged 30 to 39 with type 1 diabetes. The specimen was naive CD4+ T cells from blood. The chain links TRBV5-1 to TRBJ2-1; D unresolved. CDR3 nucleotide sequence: TGCGCCAGCAGCTTGGATACCGCTGGGAATGAGCAGTTCTTC. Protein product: CASSLDTAGNEQFF.